This TCR beta chain was found in a study of STAT3 mutations in large granular lymphocyte leukemia. Across the whole study: More than half of T-LGLL patients received immunosuppressive therapy.

As concerns this clone: As yet, its antigen is unknown.

General study points: At least one immunodominant TCR beta clonotype appeared in every T-cell large granular lymphocyte leukemia patient. Samples missed the first appearance of the clone. Variable sampling intervals and differing treatment regimens complicated linking therapy response to TCR clonal burden changes.

TCRbeta libraries averaged around 39,000 productive templates per sample. Sequencing used immunoSEQ multiplex PCR; TCRdb keeps in-frame clones, though not all of them. This repertoire shows under 25,000 clones, about nine tenths found once; its top ten account for 45%. Germline CDR1 and CDR2: MDHEN and SYDVKM. Between the trimmed V and J ends, which lost 5 bases and 0 bases, there was a span of 11 bases. The CDR3 totals 16 residues. The source is a man aged 60 to 69 with T-cell large granular lymphocyte leukemia. Some clones in this sample may be carry-over from other donors' samples. The genes are TRBV28 and TRBJ1-6; D possibly corresponds to TRBD1 (5 bases). The sample was peripheral blood mononuclear cells. CDR3 protein: CASSRQGRSYNSPLHF. CDR3 nucleotide sequence: TGTGCCAGCAGTAGGCAGGGCCGCTCCTATAATTCACCCCTCCACTTT.